One and the same sample provided the 10 T cell receptor beta chains below, sequenced in a study of cytomegalovirus exposure and HLA in healthy donors (dated by TCRdb to the late 2010s). Libraries came from the immunoSEQ multiplex PCR assay. For the multiplex PCR, a mixture combining 60 forward primers for TCR Vbeta segments and 13 reverse primers for TCR Jbeta segments was used. TCRdb provides this immuneACCESS table in a form limited to in-frame rearrangements. Some clones are lacking; in checked studies, under half of them reflect an unresolved V gene, and why the rest are absent is not known. This sample holds more than 110,000 clones; 70% to 85% were observed only once. The ten top clones hold 1.2% to 1.5% of the sample. Sequences were obtained from PBMCs. The receptors were sampled from a man aged 25 to 40 in good health and CMV-seropositive.

V is TRBV5-5 and J is TRBJ2-3; no clear D gene. The CDR3 loop spans 15 amino acids. Between the trimmed V and J ends, which lost 4 bases and 2 bases, there was a span of 14 bases. Per the germline V gene, CDR1 is SGHKS and CDR2 is YYEKEE (reference sequence). CDR3 loop: CASSLSSRATDTQYF. The DNA of the CDR3 is TGTGCCAGCAGCCTAAGTAGTAGAGCCACAGATACGCAGTATTTT.

This chain links TRBV28 with TRBJ2-3, with TRBD1 identical over 7 bases. Germline lookup yields CDR1 MDHEN and CDR2 SYDVKM. The CDR3 runs 15 residues. Trimming cost V 3 bases and J 4 bases; bases outside gene matches: 7. In nucleotides, the CDR3 is TGTGCCAGCAGTTTTAAGGGGCAGGGGGCAGATACGCAGTATTTT. Its translation is CASSFKGQGADTQYF. Based on the CDR3 plus reference TRBV28 and TRBJ2-3, the full variable domain is DVKVTQSSRYLVKRTGEKVFLECVQDMDHENMFWYRQDPGLGLRLIYFSYDVKMKEKGDIPEGYSVSREKKERFSLILESASTNQTSMYLCASSFKGQGADTQYFGPGTRLTVL.

This clone was counted once. CDR3 protein: CASSVLAGSNNEQFF. CDR3 DNA: TGTGCCAGCAGCGTTCTAGCGGGATCGAACAATGAGCAGTTCTTC. The chain has TRBV9 and TRBJ2-1, with 9 bases that match TRBD2. The CDR3 runs 15 residues. Trimming took 2 bases from V and 5 from J; bases not matched to a gene: 5. Per the germline V gene, CDR1 is SGDLS and CDR2 is YYNGEE.

The chain couples TRBV19 to TRBJ2-5; 9 bases fit TRBD1. Germline V gene data show CDR1 as LNHDA and CDR2 as SQIVND (reference sequence). The CDR3 has 15 amino acids. Trimming removed 5 bases from V and 7 bases from J; junction bases left unmatched: 11. The CDR3 coding sequence is TGTGCCAGTAGTGTCCCCCCGGGACAGGGCGCGACCCAGTACTTC. Amino acid sequence: CASSVPPGQGATQYF.

The genes are TRBV28 and TRBJ1-1; no clear D. V was cut by 6 bases and J by 0 bases, with 11 bases left in between. The CDR3 spans 14 residues. Germline CDR1 MDHEN, CDR2 SYDVKM. The chain's CDR3 is CASRDGIMNTEAFF. The DNA for the CDR3 is TGTGCCAGCAGGGACGGGATCATGAACACTGAAGCTTTCTTT. The whole variable domain, filled in from reference TRBV28 and TRBJ1-1, reads DVKVTQSSRYLVKRTGEKVFLECVQDMDHENMFWYRQDPGLGLRLIYFSYDVKMKEKGDIPEGYSVSREKKERFSLILESASTNQTSMYLCASRDGIMNTEAFFGQGTRLTVV.

The chain uses TRBV4-2 and TRBJ1-2; 7 bases align to TRBD1. Trimming at V came to 4 bases and at J to 8 bases, leaving 16 bases not matched to a gene. CDR1 is LGHNA and CDR2 is YNFKEQ in the germline V gene. There are 16 residues in the CDR3. The CDR3 DNA follows: TGTGCCAGCAGCCCTGCCGGGACAGAGAGCGTGGGGGGCTACACCTTC. Residues: CASSPAGTESVGGYTF.

V is TRBV10-3 and J is TRBJ1-4; a weak D match, TRBD1 (5 bases). CDR3 size: 13 residues. Germline-derived CDR1 and CDR2 are ENHRY and SYGVKD. Deletions cut 11 bases from V and 0 bases from J, with 10 bases between. CDR3 nucleotides: TGTGCCCTTTTGACAGCAACTAATGAAAAACTGTTTTTT. Translated, it gives CALLTATNEKLFF.

The chain couples TRBV7-6 to TRBJ2-5, with TRBD2 matching over 13 bases. Per germline, CDR1 SGHVS and CDR2 FNYEAQ. V lost 4 bases to trimming and J lost 5 bases; unmatched junction nucleotides: 4. The CDR3 covers 15 residues. The chain's CDR3 is CASSSTSGRQETQYF. DNA for the CDR3: TGTGCCAGCAGCTCGACTAGCGGGAGGCAGGAGACCCAGTACTTC.

This chain connects TRBV9 to TRBJ2-3; D uncertain. The V gene lost 4 bases and the J gene lost 1 base, with 10 bases spanning the gap. CDR1 is SGDLS and CDR2 is YYNGEE in the germline V gene. The CDR3 loop spans 14 amino acids. The CDR3 DNA is TGTGCCAGCAGCCTCAACATTCGCACAGATACGCAGTATTTT. Translation: CASSLNIRTDTQYF.

The chain uses TRBV19 and TRBJ2-3, with 8 bases fitting TRBD2. With 6 bases clipped from V and 5 bases from J, the junction kept 10 bases outside the gene matches. This CDR3 contains 15 residues. The germline CDR1 and CDR2 sequences are LNHDA and SQIVND (reference sequence). CDR3 sequence: CASRLGRGVGDTQYF. Here the CDR3 DNA reads TGTGCCAGTAGGCTAGGGCGGGGGGTAGGAGATACGCAGTATTTT.